This is a list of T cell receptor beta chains from one sample in a study of sequential checkpoint blockade in melanoma. Using immunoSEQ multiplex PCR, the repertoire was profiled, and TCRdb retains in-frame clones only, with some absent. Found here are about 18,000 clones, approximately 27% of them singletons; the top ten hold 7.2%. The material was tumor tissue (inferred from file names), obtained from a patient given nivolumab and ipilimumab in sequence. These receptors were obtained from a human donor with melanoma. Each CDR3 is given with its conserved first and last residue. The D gene is left open where the match is weak. Clone size is given for some rows only: seen once, a few or many times, or a class if the clone is expanded.

v_gene,j_gene,abundance,d_gene,CDR3nt,CDR3aa
TRBV23-1,TRBJ1-2,-,-,TGCGCCAGCAGCCCCGATCCTTATTCAGTTAGAGGCTACACCTTC,CASSPDPYSVRGYTF
TRBV9,TRBJ1-1,many,TRBD1,TGTGCCAGCAGCCCGTACAGGGGGCTCACTGAAGCTTTCTTT,CASSPYRGLTEAFF
TRBV6-8,TRBJ2-3,-,TRBD2,TGTGCCAGCAGTTACTCGATAGCGGGGGGGCCAAATACGCAGTATTTT,CASSYSIAGGPNTQYF
TRBV28,TRBJ1-4,few,-,TGTGCCGTTGAAGGTTTTGGTGAAAAACTGTTTTTT,CAVEGFGEKLFF
TRBV23-1,TRBJ2-4,few,-,TGCGCCAGCAGTCAAACAGGGCCAGCCAAAAACATTCAGTACTTC,CASSQTGPAKNIQYF
TRBV11-3,TRBJ2-1,-,TRBD2,TGTGCCAGCAGCACAACCGGGACTAGCGGCCTCAATGAGCAGTTCTTC,CASSTTGTSGLNEQFF
TRBV7-6,TRBJ2-4,-,-,TGTGCCAGCAGCTTGGATTCGGCGATCAGGGAAAACATTCAGTACTTC,CASSLDSAIRENIQYF
TRBV7-5,TRBJ2-3,few,-,TGTGCCAGCAGCTTAGTAGCCGGGACTAGCGGGGGTATAGATACGCAGTATTTT,CASSLVAGTSGGIDTQYF
TRBV6-8,TRBJ2-1,few,TRBD2,TGTGCCAGCAGTGCTCTAGCGGGAGGGTACAATGAGCAGTTCTTC,CASSALAGGYNEQFF
TRBV5-1,TRBJ1-6,-,-,TGCGCCAGCAGCTTGGATGGGACCAGAAATTCACCCCTCCACTTT,CASSLDGTRNSPLHF
TRBV25-1,TRBJ1-5,-,-,TGTGCCAGCGGCGGGGACTCTAGAAATCAGCCCCAGCATTTT,CASGGDSRNQPQHF
TRBV5-1,TRBJ2-5,-,TRBD2,TGCGCCAGCAGCGCGGAATGGACTAGCGGTCAAGAGACCCAGTACTTC,CASSAEWTSGQETQYF
TRBV19,TRBJ2-1,few,-,TGTGCCAGTAGCAGGATTGGGGAGCAGTTCTTC,CASSRIGEQFF
TRBV9,TRBJ2-7,-,-,TGTGCCAGCAGTGAAAGGCCTGGGGGGACTTACGAGCAGTACTTC,CASSERPGGTYEQYF
TRBV16,TRBJ2-7,-,TRBD2,TGTGCCAGCAGCCGGACTAGCGGGAGTTACGAGCAGTACTTC,CASSRTSGSYEQYF
TRBV5-1,TRBJ2-3,-,-,TGCGCCAGCAGCTTTGGACTATCCGAGTCGGATACGCAGTATTTT,CASSFGLSESDTQYF